Below are 20 T cell receptor beta chains sequenced from a single sample in a study of early T cells in non-severe SARS-CoV-2 infection. TCRdb re-called the 5' RACE reads with MiXCR, one entry per CDR3 protein. Of tens of thousands of distinct CDR3 sequences listed, more than 13% were seen once; the top ten hold 9.5% to 12%. The sample consisted of whole blood. The receptors derive from an adult who was a healthcare worker with PCR-confirmed SARS-CoV-2 infection or an uninfected control (not recorded which).

The sample holds a few counts of this clonotype. V usage is TRBV11-2 and J usage is TRBJ2-3; D possibly matches TRBD1 or TRBD2 (5 bases each). In germline, CDR1 is SGHAT, CDR2 FQNNGV. This CDR3 comprises 15 residues. The ends were cut back, 5 bases at V and 0 bases at J, with 12 bases in the middle. CDR3: CASSRLGDSTDTQYF. Written as DNA, the CDR3 is TGTGCCAGCAGCCGGCTCGGGGACAGCACAGATACGCAGTATTTT.

Comments on this clonotype: A read error may account for a junction end that differs from germline. V is TRBV7-3 and J is TRBJ2-1; D perhaps matches TRBD2 (7 bases). From germline, CDR1 is SGHTA and CDR2 FQGTGA. The CDR3 consists of 16 residues. The CDR3, as DNA: TGTGCCAGCAGCGTAACAGGGACTACATATTACGATGAGCAGTTCTTC. This encodes CASSVTGTTYYDEQFF.

This clonotype showed up just a few times. The rearrangement joins TRBV5-3 to TRBJ2-1, with no clear D. TRBV5-3 is filed as an ORF, its function uncertain. The CDR3 covers 14 residues. V lost 10 bases and J lost 0, with 14 bases in between. The CDR3 sequence: CAGKYSSSYNEQFF. For the CDR3, the DNA is TGTGCCGGAAAGTACTCGAGCTCCTACAATGAGCAGTTCTTC.

This clonotype was seen many times. The chain carries TRBV7-9 and TRBJ1-1; D is undetermined. The V gene lost 2 bases and the J gene lost 0 bases, with 13 bases spanning the gap. The CDR3 loop spans 16 amino acids. Germline V gene data show CDR1 as SEHNR and CDR2 as FQNEAQ (reference sequence). The DNA for the CDR3 is TGTGCCAGCAGCTTAATAGGATTGGGAGTGAACACTGAAGCTTTCTTT. It translates to CASSLIGLGVNTEAFF.

This clonotype was observed a handful of times. The CDR3 DNA follows: TGCAGCGTCCAGCGTACTCAAAACTATGGCTACACCTTC. Protein product: CSVQRTQNYGYTF. This chain uses TRBV29-1 with TRBJ1-2; no firm D call. V lost 6 bases, J lost 2 bases, and 13 bases lay in between. CDR3 length: 13 amino acids. Per the germline V gene, CDR1 is SQVTM and CDR2 is ANQGSEA. Drawing the rest from reference TRBV29-1 and TRBJ1-2, the complete variable domain is SAVISQKPSRDICQRGTSLTIQCQVDSQVTMMFWYRQQPGQSLTLIATANQGSEATYESGFVIDKFPISRPNLTFSTLTVSNMSPEDSSIYLCSVQRTQNYGYTFGSGTRLTVV.

CDR3 sequence (DNA): TGTGCCAGCAGCTTAGGCAGGGAGGGTGGCTACACCTTC. Its protein product is CASSLGREGGYTF. This chain links TRBV7-2 with TRBJ1-2, with TRBD1 as a possible D gene (5 bases). The ends were cut back, 1 base at V and 7 bases at J, with 10 bases in the middle. Germline V gene data show CDR1 as SGHTA and CDR2 as FQGNSA. CDR3 size: 13 residues.

The chain recombines TRBV7-2 with TRBJ2-7; 7 bases agree with TRBD1. This CDR3 is 14 amino acids long. Trimming cost V 3 bases and J 2 bases; bases outside gene matches: 4. Germline V lookup: CDR1 SGHTA, CDR2 FQGNSA. As DNA, the CDR3 is TGTGCCAGCAGCTTGTCCGGGACAGCCTACGAGCAGTACTTC. Translated, it gives CASSLSGTAYEQYF. Variable domain in full (rest from reference TRBV7-2 and TRBJ2-7): GAGVSQSPSNKVTEKGKDVELRCDPISGHTALYWYRQSLGQGLEFLIYFQGNSAPDKSGLPSDRFSAERTGGSVSTLTIQRTQQEDSAVYLCASSLSGTAYEQYFGPGTRLTVT.

The chain employs TRBV10-3 and TRBJ2-1; possibly TRBD1 or TRBD2 for D (6 bases each). The CDR3 spans 13 residues. The germline CDR1 and CDR2 sequences are ENHRY and SYGVKD. The V end was cut by 11 bases, the J end by 9 bases, with 20 bases between. The CDR3 DNA reads TGTGCCCTCTCGGGGGCCTTGGAGGGTGAGCAGTTCTTC. Translation gives CALSGALEGEQFF.

The table lists this clonotype with a few counts. V and J are TRBV10-3 and TRBJ1-1; TRBD1 matches 7 bases. Germline assignment: CDR1 ENHRY and CDR2 SYGVKD. The CDR3 contains 13 residues. Losses at the gene ends were 7 bases for V and 0 bases for J; bases not matched to a gene: 2. The CDR3 here is CAITTGVNTEAFF. The DNA of the CDR3 is TGTGCCATCACCACAGGGGTGAACACTGAAGCTTTCTTT.

This clonotype was picked up many times. The J gene is TRBJ2-2, the V gene TRBV4-2; D is uncertain. CDR1 LGHNA and CDR2 YNFKEQ come from the germline V gene. The CDR3 is 12 amino acids. Trimming stripped 1 base from V and 5 bases from J, with 2 bases between. In DNA form, the CDR3 reads TGTGCCAGCAGCCAAGGAACCGGGGAGCTGTTTTTT. This sequence encodes CASSQGTGELFF.

This chain uses TRBV5-6 with TRBJ1-1; no clear D gene. Trimming stripped 0 bases from V and 5 bases from J, with 8 bases between. CDR1 SGHDT and CDR2 YYEEEE come from the germline V gene. This CDR3 has 13 amino acids. The CDR3 loop is CASSLGTSTEAFF. The CDR3 coding sequence is TGTGCCAGCAGCTTGGGAACGTCTACTGAAGCTTTCTTT.

V and J are TRBV5-5 and TRBJ1-1, with D perhaps matching TRBD1 (5 bases). V was clipped by 1 base and J by 3 bases, with 10 bases between them. From germline, CDR1 is SGHKS and CDR2 YYEKEE (reference sequence). The CDR3 extends over 14 amino acids. CDR3 bases: TGTGCCAGCAGCTTGATGGGAGGGGACACTGAAGCTTTCTTT. Its protein is CASSLMGGDTEAFF.

CDR3: CSVGGRVGTGELFF. CDR3 nucleotides: TGCAGCGTTGGCGGCAGGGTGGGCACCGGGGAGCTGTTTTTT. The V and J genes are TRBV29-1 and TRBJ2-2, with D possibly TRBD1 on 5 matching bases. CDR1 is SQVTM, CDR2 ANQGSEA, per germline. The V and J ends lost 4 bases and 4 bases respectively, with 13 bases between them. This CDR3 spans 14 amino acids.

This clonotype came up a few times. This chain joins TRBV5-6 and TRBJ1-2, with 8 bases fitting TRBD1. V was clipped by 4 bases and J by 2 bases; unmatched bases: 7. The CDR3 has 15 residues. Per the germline V gene, CDR1 is SGHDT and CDR2 is YYEEEE. In nucleotides, the CDR3 is TGTGCCAGCAGCCCTGGACAGGGAAGAAACTATGGCTACACCTTC. Protein product: CASSPGQGRNYGYTF. The full variable domain, in which reference TRBV5-6 and TRBJ1-2 provide the parts outside the CDR3, is DAGVTQSPTHLIKTRGQQVTLRCSPKSGHDTVSWYQQALGQGPQFIFQYYEEEERQRGNFPDRFSGHQFPNYSSELNVNALLLGDSALYLCASSPGQGRNYGYTFGSGTRLTVV.

The gene calls are TRBV28 and TRBJ1-4; 7 nucleotides agree with TRBD1. The junction had 8 bases not matched to a gene; V was cut back by 2 bases and J by 8 bases. The CDR3 consists of 15 residues. The germline V gene encodes CDR1 MDHEN and CDR2 SYDVKM. This CDR3 reads CASSLPGQAEEKLFF. The CDR3 DNA reads TGTGCCAGCAGTTTACCCGGACAGGCGGAAGAAAAACTGTTTTTT.

This clonotype was counted a few times. The chain couples TRBV20-1 to TRBJ2-3; TRBD2 aligns across 7 bases. The CDR3 has 13 residues. The germline CDR1 and CDR2 sequences are DFQATT and SNEGSKA (reference sequence). The ends lost 3 bases at V and 4 bases at J; junction bases unmatched: 4. The CDR3 spells CSASSGGADTQYF. The CDR3 bases are TGCAGTGCTAGCAGTGGGGGGGCAGATACGCAGTATTTT.

This clonotype was observed a handful of times. The chain recombines TRBV28 with TRBJ1-2; no definite D call. V lost 5 bases and J lost 4, with 11 bases in between. The CDR3 spans 13 residues. The V gene's germline CDR1 is MDHEN and CDR2 SYDVKM. In DNA, the CDR3 is TGTGCCAGCAGTCTCCACCCAGTCTATGGCTACACCTTC. Encoded protein: CASSLHPVYGYTF.

The chain is built from TRBV7-2 and TRBJ2-3; unclear D gene. With 0 bases removed from V and 6 bases from J, the gap between germline ends came to 7 bases. The CDR3 is made up of 13 amino acids. CDR1 is SGHTA, CDR2 FQGNSA, per germline. The CDR3, as DNA: TGTGCCAGCAGCTTAGCGATGACGGATACGCAGTATTTT. It translates to CASSLAMTDTQYF. The full variable domain, completed using reference TRBV7-2 and TRBJ2-3, is GAGVSQSPSNKVTEKGKDVELRCDPISGHTALYWYRQSLGQGLEFLIYFQGNSAPDKSGLPSDRFSAERTGGSVSTLTIQRTQQEDSAVYLCASSLAMTDTQYFGPGTRLTVL.

This chain connects TRBV7-2 to TRBJ2-5, with D unclear. The ends were cut back, 5 bases at V and 5 bases at J, with 15 bases in the middle. Germline loops: CDR1 SGHTA, CDR2 FQGNSA. The CDR3 spans 14 residues. The CDR3 DNA is TGTGCCAGCAGCCCCCGCCCGGGTCGGGAGACCCAGTACTTC. The encoded protein is CASSPRPGRETQYF. Full variable domain (outside the CDR3, taken from reference TRBV7-2 and TRBJ2-5): GAGVSQSPSNKVTEKGKDVELRCDPISGHTALYWYRQSLGQGLEFLIYFQGNSAPDKSGLPSDRFSAERTGGSVSTLTIQRTQQEDSAVYLCASSPRPGRETQYFGPGTRLLVL.

This clonotype was seen ten or more times. The V and J genes are TRBV6-5 and TRBJ1-5; TRBD1 might be the D (6 bases). Germline values: CDR1 MNHEY, CDR2 SVGAGI. V gave up 6 bases and J gave up 6 bases, with 18 bases separating them. CDR3 length: 15 amino acids. CDR3 residues: CASRLNREGIQPQHF. As DNA, the CDR3 is TGTGCCAGCAGATTGAACAGGGAGGGAATTCAGCCCCAGCATTTT.